These 14 T cell receptor beta chains were all obtained from the same sample, sequenced in a study of identical twins. One entry per CDR3 protein, called by TCRdb with MiXCR from the 5' RACE reads. The sample holds 400,000 to 550,000 distinct CDR3 sequences, 13% to 15% seen once. The same specimen was also included in a second study, on yellow fever vaccine responses in identical twins.

Source material: CD4+ T cells sorted from blood. The receptors shown here come from a young woman in good health.

This clonotype was recorded only once. This sequence joins TRBV5-5 and TRBJ2-2; D is uncertain. Germline lookup yields CDR1 SGHKS and CDR2 YYEKEE (reference sequence). Trimming stripped 6 bases from V and 5 bases from J, with 17 bases between. This CDR3 contains 15 residues. The CDR3 DNA sequence: TGTGCCAGCACCCCCATGGGAATCGGGACCGGGGAGCTGTTTTTT. It codes for CASTPMGIGTGELFF.

The table lists this clonotype with a few counts. The rearrangement uses TRBV5-1 and TRBJ2-5, with TRBD1 identical over 9 bases. The CDR3 consists of 18 residues. Germline V gene sequence: CDR1 SGHRS, CDR2 YFSETQ. V dropped 3 bases and J dropped 3; count of bases not matched to a gene: 15. CDR3 residues: CASSSGQGRVRREETQYF. CDR3 nucleotides: TGCGCCAGCAGCTCCGGACAGGGGAGGGTGAGAAGGGAAGAGACCCAGTACTTC.

This clonotype was found a few times. This rearrangement joins TRBV18 to TRBJ2-7; D is perhaps TRBD2 (9 bases). The CDR3 totals 15 residues. Between the trimmed V and J ends, which lost 2 bases and 5 bases, there was a span of 16 bases. The V gene's germline CDR1 is KGHSH and CDR2 LQKENI. CDR3 nucleotides: TGTGCCAGCTCACCAGGACAGGGACTAGCCAACGAGCAGTACTTC. It is translated as CASSPGQGLANEQYF.

This clonotype was detected a few times. This chain uses TRBV20-1 with TRBJ1-2; TRBD1 aligns across 7 bases. After removal of 5 bases from V and 2 bases from J, the junction contained 5 bases not matched to a gene. CDR1 is DFQATT, CDR2 SNEGSKA, per germline (reference sequence). There are 13 residues in the CDR3. The CDR3 nucleotides are TGCAGTGCTCCACAGGGGAAGAACTATGGCTACACCTTC. It yields the protein CSAPQGKNYGYTF.

This clonotype was seen a few times. This chain connects TRBV7-3 to TRBJ2-3; D is possibly TRBD2 (7 bases). Per the germline V gene, CDR1 is SGHTA and CDR2 is FQGTGA. This CDR3 is built from 15 residues. V was shortened by 4 bases and J by 0 bases, with 11 bases between the two germline ends. In DNA, the CDR3 is TGTGCCAGCAGCTCCGCGGGGGCCAGCACAGATACGCAGTATTTT. Its translation: CASSSAGASTDTQYF.

The chain uses TRBV4-1 and TRBJ1-2; D gene unclear. The length of the CDR3 is 15 residues. V shed 1 base and J shed 4 bases, with 13 bases lying between them. Looked up from germline, CDR1 is MGHRA and CDR2 is YSYEKL. The CDR3 reads CASSQVGRQIYGYTF. CDR3 nucleotide sequence: TGCGCCAGCAGCCAAGTTGGGAGGCAGATCTATGGCTACACCTTC.

V gene TRBV5-1 combines with J gene TRBJ1-1, with TRBD1 matching over 7 bases. Germline V gene data show CDR1 as SGHRS and CDR2 as YFSETQ. After removal of 4 bases from V and 5 bases from J, the junction contained 8 bases not matched to a gene. CDR3 length: 14 residues. The chain's CDR3 is CASSPGRGRTEAFF. Written as DNA, the CDR3 is TGCGCCAGCAGCCCGGGGAGGGGGCGGACTGAAGCTTTCTTT.

This clonotype appeared many times. This chain joins TRBV28 and TRBJ1-1, with D possibly being TRBD1 (6 bases). CDR1 and CDR2 from the germline V gene are MDHEN and SYDVKM. CDR3 length: 14 residues. The V end was cut by 8 bases, the J end by 0 bases, with 13 bases between. The CDR3 sequence is CASGTGSLNTEAFF. For the CDR3, the DNA is TGTGCCAGCGGCACAGGGTCCCTGAACACTGAAGCTTTCTTT.

In its sample, this clonotype was seen many times. The chain has TRBV12-3 or TRBV12-4 and TRBJ1-6, with D possibly being TRBD1 (5 bases). V dropped 5 bases and J dropped 12 bases, with 23 bases sitting between them. This CDR3 comprises 16 residues. The CDR3 nucleotides are TGTGCCAGCAGTCCTCCACCGGGGGGGAGCCGGGGACCCCTCCACTTT. It codes for CASSPPPGGSRGPLHF.

This clonotype was seen ten or more times. The V and J genes are TRBV12-3 or TRBV12-4 and TRBJ2-7; D is uncertain. The CDR3 loop spans 14 amino acids. The germline V and J ends were trimmed by 6 bases and 6 bases, with 18 bases remaining between them. The CDR3 loop reads CASSFDPSGSEQYF. Here the CDR3 DNA reads TGTGCCAGCAGCTTCGACCCCTCTGGGTCCGAGCAGTACTTC.

The genes are TRBV18 and TRBJ2-2; no reliable D call. Germline CDR1 is KGHSH and CDR2 is LQKENI. V was trimmed by 3 bases and J by 6 bases, leaving 14 bases between them. The CDR3 is made up of 15 amino acids. CDR3 sequence reads: CASSPNGPGPGELFF. CDR3 bases: TGTGCCAGCTCACCGAACGGCCCGGGCCCCGGGGAGCTGTTTTTT.

The chain has TRBV27 and TRBJ1-6, with D possibly matching TRBD1 (5 bases). The CDR3 is 15 residues long. Germline V gene lookup returns CDR1 MNHEY and CDR2 SMNVEV (reference sequence). V gave up 7 bases and J gave up 4 bases, with 14 bases separating them. The CDR3 region has the DNA TGTGCCAGCACGCAGGGACGGGCTTATAATTCACCCCTCCACTTT. Protein sequence: CASTQGRAYNSPLHF.

The chain joins TRBV9 to TRBJ2-5; TRBD2 might be the D (5 bases). The CDR3 has 13 amino acids. Germline values: CDR1 SGDLS, CDR2 YYNGEE. Deletions cut 0 bases from V and 5 bases from J, with 8 bases between. This CDR3 is CASSVAGGETQYF. CDR3 DNA sequence: TGTGCCAGCAGCGTAGCGGGCGGGGAGACCCAGTACTTC.

This chain uses TRBV12-3 or TRBV12-4 with TRBJ2-7; D is ambiguous. V shed 8 bases and J shed 6 bases, with 11 bases lying between them. The CDR3 loop spans 11 amino acids. The CDR3 nucleotides are TGTGCCAGCTCAATAGTTGGCGAGCAGTACTTC. The encoded protein is CASSIVGEQYF.